The present entry profiles one T cell receptor beta chain with its context. Germline V gene sequence: CDR1 MDHEN, CDR2 SYDVKM. The trim removed 7 bases at V and 4 bases at J, leaving 9 bases unmatched. The CDR3 has 15 residues. These data are taken from a study of blood T cell repertoires in COVID-19. Looking at the study overall: Samples representing acute and convalescent COVID-19 were sourced from the United States, Italy and Spain.

How the authors handled the data: Amplified reference gene primers provided the basis for estimating nucleated cell counts. Repertoires were generated with immunoSEQ multiplex PCR, while TCRdb's copy carries only in-frame clones and drops some. V and J calls and clone size are copied from that table; D and trimming were computed from the DNA. The sample lists about 280,000 clones; roughly 87% were seen once. The source of this sequence is a middle-aged woman who had recovered from COVID-19. What was sequenced was PBMCs or T cells enriched from blood (not recorded which). The V gene is TRBV28, the J gene TRBJ1-4, with 7 bases matching TRBD1. CDR3 sequence: CASIRTGAFNEKLFF. The DNA for the CDR3 is TGTGCCAGCATTCGAACAGGGGCGTTTAATGAAAAACTGTTTTTT.